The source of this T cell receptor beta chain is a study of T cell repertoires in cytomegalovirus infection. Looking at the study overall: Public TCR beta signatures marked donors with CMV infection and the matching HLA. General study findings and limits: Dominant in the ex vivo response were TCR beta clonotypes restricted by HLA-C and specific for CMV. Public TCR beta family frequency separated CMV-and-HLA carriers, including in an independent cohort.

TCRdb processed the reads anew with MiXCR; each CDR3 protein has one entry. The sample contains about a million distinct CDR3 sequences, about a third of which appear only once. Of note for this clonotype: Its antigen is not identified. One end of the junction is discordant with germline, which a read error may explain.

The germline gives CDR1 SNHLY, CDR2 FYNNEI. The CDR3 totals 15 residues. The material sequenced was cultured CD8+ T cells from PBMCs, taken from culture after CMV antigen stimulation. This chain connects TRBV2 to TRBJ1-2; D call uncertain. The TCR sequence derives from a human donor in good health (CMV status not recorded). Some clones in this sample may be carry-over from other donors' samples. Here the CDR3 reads CVSSEAKGHNYGYTF. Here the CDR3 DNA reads TGTGTCAGCAGTGAAGCGAAGGGTCACAACTATGGCTACACCTTC.